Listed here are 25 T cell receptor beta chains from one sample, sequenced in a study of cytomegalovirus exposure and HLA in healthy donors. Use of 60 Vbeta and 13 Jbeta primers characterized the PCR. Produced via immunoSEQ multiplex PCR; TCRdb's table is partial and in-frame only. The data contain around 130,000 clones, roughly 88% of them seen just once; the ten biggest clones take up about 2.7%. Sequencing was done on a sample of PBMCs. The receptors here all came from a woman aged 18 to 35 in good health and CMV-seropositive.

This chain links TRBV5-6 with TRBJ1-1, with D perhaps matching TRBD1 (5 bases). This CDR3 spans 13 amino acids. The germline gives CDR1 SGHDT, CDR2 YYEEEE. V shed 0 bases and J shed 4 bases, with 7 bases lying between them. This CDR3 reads CASSLGGGTEAFF. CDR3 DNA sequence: TGTGCCAGCAGCTTGGGGGGGGGCACTGAAGCTTTCTTT.

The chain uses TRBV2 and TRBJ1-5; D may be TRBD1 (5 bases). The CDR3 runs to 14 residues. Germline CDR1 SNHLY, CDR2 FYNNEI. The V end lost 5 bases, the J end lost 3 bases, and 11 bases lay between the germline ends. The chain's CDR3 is CASSFWDYNQPQHF. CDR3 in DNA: TGTGCCAGCAGTTTTTGGGACTACAATCAGCCCCAGCATTTT.

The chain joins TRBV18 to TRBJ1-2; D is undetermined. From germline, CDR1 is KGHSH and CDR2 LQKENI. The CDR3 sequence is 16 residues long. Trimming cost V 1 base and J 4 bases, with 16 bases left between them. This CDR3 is CASSPQYGEGGYGYTF. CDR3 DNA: TGTGCCAGCTCACCACAGTACGGGGAGGGAGGCTATGGCTACACCTTC.

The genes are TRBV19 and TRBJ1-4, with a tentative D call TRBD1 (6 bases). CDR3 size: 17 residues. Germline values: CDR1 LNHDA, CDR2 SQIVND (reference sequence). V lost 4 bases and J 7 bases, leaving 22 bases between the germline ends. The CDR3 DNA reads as TGTGCCAGTAGTACAACAGGGTATCACCTCAATCTTGAAAAACTGTTTTTT. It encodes CASSTTGYHLNLEKLFF.

The CDR3: CASSWKERGGIDEQFF. CDR3 nucleotides: TGCGCCAGCAGCTGGAAGGAGCGGGGGGGCATCGATGAGCAGTTCTTC. The chain is built from TRBV10-1 and TRBJ2-1; 10 bases match TRBD2. The CDR3 is 16 residues long. Germline values: CDR1 WNHNN, CDR2 SYGVQD (reference sequence). The junction had 13 bases not matched to a gene; V was cut back by 6 bases and J by 8 bases.

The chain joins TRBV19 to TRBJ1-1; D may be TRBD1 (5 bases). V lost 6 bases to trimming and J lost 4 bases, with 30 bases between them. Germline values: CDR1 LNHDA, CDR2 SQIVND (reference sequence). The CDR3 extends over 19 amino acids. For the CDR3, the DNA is TGTGCCAGTAGACCCAACTGGACGGGACTCTCCAAATTGGGCACTGAAGCTTTCTTT. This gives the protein CASRPNWTGLSKLGTEAFF.

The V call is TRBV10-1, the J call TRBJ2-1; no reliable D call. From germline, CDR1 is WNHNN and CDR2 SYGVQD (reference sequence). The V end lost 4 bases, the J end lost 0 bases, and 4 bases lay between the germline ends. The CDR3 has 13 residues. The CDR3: CASSGVSYNEQFF. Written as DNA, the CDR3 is TGCGCCAGCAGTGGAGTCTCCTACAATGAGCAGTTCTTC.

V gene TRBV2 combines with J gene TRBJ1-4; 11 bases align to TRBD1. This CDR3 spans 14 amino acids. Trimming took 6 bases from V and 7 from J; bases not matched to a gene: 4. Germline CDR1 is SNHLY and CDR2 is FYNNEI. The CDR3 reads CASRGQGGGEKLFF. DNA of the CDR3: TGTGCCAGCAGGGGACAGGGGGGCGGTGAAAAACTGTTTTTT.

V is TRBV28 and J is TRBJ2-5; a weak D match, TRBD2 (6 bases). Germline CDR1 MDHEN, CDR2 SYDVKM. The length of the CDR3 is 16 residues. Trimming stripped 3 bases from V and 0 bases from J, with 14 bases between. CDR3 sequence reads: CASSFPRRDYQETQYF. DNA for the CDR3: TGTGCCAGCAGTTTTCCTCGGCGGGACTACCAAGAGACCCAGTACTTC.

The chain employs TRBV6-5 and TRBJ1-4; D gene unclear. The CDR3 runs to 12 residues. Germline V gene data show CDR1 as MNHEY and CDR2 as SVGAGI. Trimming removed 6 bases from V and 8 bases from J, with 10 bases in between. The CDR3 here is CASRSDKEKLFF. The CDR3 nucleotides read TGTGCCAGCAGGTCAGATAAGGAAAAACTGTTTTTT.

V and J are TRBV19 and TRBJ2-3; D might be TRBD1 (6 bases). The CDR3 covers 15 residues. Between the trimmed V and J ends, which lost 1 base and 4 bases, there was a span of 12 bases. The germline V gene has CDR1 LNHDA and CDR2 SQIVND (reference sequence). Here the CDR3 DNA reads TGTGCCAGTAGTATAGGAGGCAGGGGTTCAGATACGCAGTATTTT. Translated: CASSIGGRGSDTQYF.

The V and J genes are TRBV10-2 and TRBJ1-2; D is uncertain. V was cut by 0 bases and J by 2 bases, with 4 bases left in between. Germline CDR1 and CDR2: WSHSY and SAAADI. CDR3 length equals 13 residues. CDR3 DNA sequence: TGCGCCAGCAGTGAGTCTGCGAACTATGGCTACACCTTC. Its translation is CASSESANYGYTF.

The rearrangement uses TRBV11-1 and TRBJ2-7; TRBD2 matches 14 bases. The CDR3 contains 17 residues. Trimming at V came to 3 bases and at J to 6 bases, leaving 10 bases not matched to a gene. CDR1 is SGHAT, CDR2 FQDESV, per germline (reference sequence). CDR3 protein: CASSLGTSGGREGEQYF. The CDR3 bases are TGTGCCAGCAGCTTGGGGACTAGCGGGGGCCGAGAGGGCGAGCAGTACTTC.

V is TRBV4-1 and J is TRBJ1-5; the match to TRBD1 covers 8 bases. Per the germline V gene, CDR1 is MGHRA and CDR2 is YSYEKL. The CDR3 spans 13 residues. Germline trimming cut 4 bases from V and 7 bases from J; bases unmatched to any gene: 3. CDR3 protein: CASSRDRGQPQHF. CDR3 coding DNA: TGCGCCAGCAGCCGAGACAGGGGCCAGCCCCAGCATTTT.

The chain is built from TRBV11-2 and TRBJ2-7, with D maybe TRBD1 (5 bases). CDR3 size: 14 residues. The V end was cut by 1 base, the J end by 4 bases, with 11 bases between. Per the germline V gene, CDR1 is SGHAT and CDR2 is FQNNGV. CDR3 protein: CASSLGQGKYEQYF. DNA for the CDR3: TGTGCCAGCAGCTTAGGGCAGGGAAAGTACGAGCAGTACTTC.

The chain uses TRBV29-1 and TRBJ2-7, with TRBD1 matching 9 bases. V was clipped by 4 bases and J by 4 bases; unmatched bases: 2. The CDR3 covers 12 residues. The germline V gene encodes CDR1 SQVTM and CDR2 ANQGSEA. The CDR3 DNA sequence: TGCAGCGTTGTTGACAGGGGGTACGAGCAGTACTTC. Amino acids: CSVVDRGYEQYF.

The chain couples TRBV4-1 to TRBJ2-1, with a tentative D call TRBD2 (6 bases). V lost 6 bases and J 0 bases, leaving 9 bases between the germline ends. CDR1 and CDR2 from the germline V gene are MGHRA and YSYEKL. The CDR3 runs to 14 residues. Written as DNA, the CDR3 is TGCGCCAGCAGGGAGGGATACTCCTACAATGAGCAGTTCTTC. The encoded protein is CASREGYSYNEQFF.

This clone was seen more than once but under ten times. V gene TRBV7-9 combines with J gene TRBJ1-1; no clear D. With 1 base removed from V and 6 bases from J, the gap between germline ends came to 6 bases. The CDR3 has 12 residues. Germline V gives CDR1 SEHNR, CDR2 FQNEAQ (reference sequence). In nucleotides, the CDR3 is TGTGCCAGCAGCTTAGATTGGCCTGAAGCTTTCTTT. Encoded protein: CASSLDWPEAFF.

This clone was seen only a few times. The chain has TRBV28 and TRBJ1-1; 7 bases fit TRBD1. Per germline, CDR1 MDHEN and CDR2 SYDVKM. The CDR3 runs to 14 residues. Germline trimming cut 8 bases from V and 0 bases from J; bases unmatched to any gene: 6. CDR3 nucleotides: TGTGCCAGCGGGACAGTCCCTATGAACACTGAAGCTTTCTTT. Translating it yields CASGTVPMNTEAFF.

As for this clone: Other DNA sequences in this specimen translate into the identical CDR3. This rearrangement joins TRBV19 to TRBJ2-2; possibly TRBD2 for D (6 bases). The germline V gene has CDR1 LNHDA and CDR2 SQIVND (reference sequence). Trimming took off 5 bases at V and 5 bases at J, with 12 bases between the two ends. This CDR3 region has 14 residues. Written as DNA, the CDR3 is TGTGCCAGTAGTGTGGCAGGAGGGACCGGGGAGCTGTTTTTT. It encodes CASSVAGGTGELFF.

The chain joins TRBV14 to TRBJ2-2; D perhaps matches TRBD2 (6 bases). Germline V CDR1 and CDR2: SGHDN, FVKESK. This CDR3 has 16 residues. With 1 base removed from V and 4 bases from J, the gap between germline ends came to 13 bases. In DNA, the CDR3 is TGTGCCAGCAGCCAAGCTTTCGCGGGGAGCACCGGGGAGCTGTTTTTT. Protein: CASSQAFAGSTGELFF. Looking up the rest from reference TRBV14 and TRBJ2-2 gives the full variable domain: EAGVTQFPSHSVIEKGQTVTLRCDPISGHDNLYWYRRVMGKEIKFLLHFVKESKQDESGMPNNRFLAERTGGTYSTLKVQPAELEDSGVYFCASSQAFAGSTGELFFGEGSRLTVL.

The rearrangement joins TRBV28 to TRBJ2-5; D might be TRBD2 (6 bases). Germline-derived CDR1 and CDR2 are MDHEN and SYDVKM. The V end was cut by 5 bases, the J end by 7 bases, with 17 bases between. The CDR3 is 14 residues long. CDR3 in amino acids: CASSRRALGGTQYF. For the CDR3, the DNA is TGTGCCAGCAGTCGTAGGGCCCTCGGGGGGACCCAGTACTTC. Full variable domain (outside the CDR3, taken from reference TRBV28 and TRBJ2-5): DVKVTQSSRYLVKRTGEKVFLECVQDMDHENMFWYRQDPGLGLRLIYFSYDVKMKEKGDIPEGYSVSREKKERFSLILESASTNQTSMYLCASSRRALGGTQYFGPGTRLLVL.

CDR3 nucleotides: TGTGCCTGGAGCAGGGTTTACGAGCAGTACTTC. It translates to CAWSRVYEQYF. The rearrangement links TRBV30 to TRBJ2-7, with a weak D call TRBD1 (5 bases). The CDR3 consists of 11 residues. Germline V lookup: CDR1 GTSNPN, CDR2 SVGIG (reference sequence). V lost 3 bases, J lost 4 bases, and 7 bases lay in between.

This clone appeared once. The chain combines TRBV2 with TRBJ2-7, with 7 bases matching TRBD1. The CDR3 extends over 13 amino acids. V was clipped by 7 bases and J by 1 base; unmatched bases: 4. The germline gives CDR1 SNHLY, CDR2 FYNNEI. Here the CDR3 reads CASTGTDSYEQYF. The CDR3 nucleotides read TGTGCCAGCACCGGGACAGATTCCTACGAGCAGTACTTC. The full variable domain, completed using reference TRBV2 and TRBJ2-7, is EPEVTQTPSHQVTQMGQEVILRCVPISNHLYFYWYRQILGQKVEFLVSFYNNEISEKSEIFDDQFSVERPDGSNFTLKIRSTKLEDSAMYFCASTGTDSYEQYFGPGTRLTVT.

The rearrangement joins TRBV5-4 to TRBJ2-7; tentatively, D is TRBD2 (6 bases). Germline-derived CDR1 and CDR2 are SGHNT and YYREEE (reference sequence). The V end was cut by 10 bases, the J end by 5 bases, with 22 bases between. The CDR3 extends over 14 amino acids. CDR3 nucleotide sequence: TGTGCCTCCAACTCCGGGACTCGCCCAGACGAGCAGTACTTC. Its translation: CASNSGTRPDEQYF.